The 10 T cell receptor beta chains below were found in one sample sequenced in a study of cytomegalovirus exposure and HLA in healthy donors. PCR employed 60 Vbeta and 13 Jbeta primers. Libraries were prepared by immunoSEQ multiplex PCR; TCRdb keeps only in-frame clonotypes and omits some of them. There are about 200,000 clones in the sample; roughly 81% occur only once, and roughly 2.1% lies in the top ten. The sample taken for sequencing was PBMCs. These receptors were obtained from a young woman in good health and CMV-seropositive.

This clone was detected only once. V and J are TRBV4-1 and TRBJ2-1, with a weak D call TRBD2 (7 bases). V was shortened by 5 bases and J by 0 bases, with 17 bases between the two germline ends. From germline, CDR1 is MGHRA and CDR2 YSYEKL. The length of the CDR3 is 17 residues. The CDR3 DNA is TGCGCCAGCAGCTGGGGGCTAGCGGCGAGCTCCTACAATGAGCAGTTCTTC. It specifies CASSWGLAASSYNEQFF.

This clone was recorded a few times. The chain couples TRBV18 to TRBJ1-3; D gene ambiguous. This CDR3 contains 15 residues. Germline V gene lookup returns CDR1 KGHSH and CDR2 LQKENI. The V and J ends lost 6 bases and 0 bases respectively, with 12 bases between them. The CDR3 DNA follows: TGTGCCAGCTCCCCGGGAAGGAGCTCTGGAAACACCATATATTTT. This sequence encodes CASSPGRSSGNTIYF.

This chain uses TRBV7-2 with TRBJ2-7, with TRBD2 identical over 7 bases. Trimming cost V 3 bases and J 3 bases; bases outside gene matches: 8. CDR3 length: 15 residues. The germline V gene has CDR1 SGHTA and CDR2 FQGNSA. Written as DNA, the CDR3 is TGTGCCAGCAGCTTGGGGGGGGTCCGGGGCTACGAGCAGTACTTC. Translated, it gives CASSLGGVRGYEQYF. The full variable domain, rest sourced from reference TRBV7-2 and TRBJ2-7, is GAGVSQSPSNKVTEKGKDVELRCDPISGHTALYWYRQSLGQGLEFLIYFQGNSAPDKSGLPSDRFSAERTGGSVSTLTIQRTQQEDSAVYLCASSLGGVRGYEQYFGPGTRLTVT.

The chain carries TRBV18 and TRBJ2-7; D might be TRBD1 (6 bases). V lost 4 bases and J 7 bases, leaving 17 bases between the germline ends. Germline assignment: CDR1 KGHSH and CDR2 LQKENI. The CDR3 contains 14 residues. CDR3: CASSLMPTQGEQYF. CDR3 DNA sequence: TGTGCCAGCTCACTAATGCCTACGCAGGGGGAGCAGTACTTC.

This chain links TRBV7-9 with TRBJ2-7; TRBD1 matches at 9 bases. V was pared by 5 bases and J by 5 bases, with 10 bases of the junction left unmatched. The CDR3 is 15 residues long. CDR1 and CDR2 from the germline V gene are SEHNR and FQNEAQ (reference sequence). The CDR3, as DNA: TGTGCCAGCAGCCAAGGACAGGGGACGAATGACGAGCAGTACTTC. Its protein is CASSQGQGTNDEQYF.

The chain combines TRBV15 with TRBJ2-7; D possibly corresponds to TRBD2 (6 bases). The CDR3 extends over 16 amino acids. CDR1 and CDR2 (germline): LNHNV, YYDKDF (reference sequence). Trimming stripped 5 bases from V and 2 bases from J, with 19 bases between. CDR3 coding DNA: TGTGCCACCAGCCCCCGGACTAAATCGGCCGCCTACGAGCAGTACTTC. Translated, it gives CATSPRTKSAAYEQYF.

The J gene is TRBJ2-3, the V gene TRBV7-8; D call uncertain. V was pared by 1 base and J by 4 bases, with 9 bases between. This CDR3 spans 14 amino acids. Germline V gene data show CDR1 as SGHVS and CDR2 as FQNEAQ. The CDR3 sequence is CASSLDWASDTQYF. DNA of the CDR3: TGTGCCAGCAGCTTAGATTGGGCTTCAGATACGCAGTATTTT.

The CDR3 nucleotides read TGTGCCTGGATCCACCGGGCGAGGGACACTGAAGCTTTCTTT. As protein: CAWIHRARDTEAFF. V usage is TRBV30 and J usage is TRBJ1-1; D remains ambiguous. Germline V gene sequence: CDR1 GTSNPN, CDR2 SVGIG (reference sequence). The CDR3 consists of 14 residues. V lost 4 bases and J 3 bases, leaving 15 bases between the germline ends.

This clone was counted a few times. The chain carries TRBV7-9 and TRBJ2-7; 7 bases map to TRBD1. Germline loops: CDR1 SEHNR, CDR2 FQNEAQ (reference sequence). Germline trimming cut 3 bases from V and 2 bases from J; bases unmatched to any gene: 4. The CDR3 is 14 residues long. DNA of the CDR3: TGTGCCAGCAGCTTCCGGGACAGAACCTACGAGCAGTACTTC. It yields the protein CASSFRDRTYEQYF.

V is TRBV20-1 and J is TRBJ2-5; D is unclear. The end of the DNA aligns better with TRBJ2-7, so the J call may be wrong. Germline V gives CDR1 DFQATT, CDR2 SNEGSKA (reference sequence). The CDR3 runs 11 residues. The CDR3 nucleotides read TGCAGTGCTTCCGGGTCCTACGAGCAGTACTTC. It yields the protein CSASGSYEQYF.